The TCR beta chain described here comes from a study of shared T cell receptors in the human thymus. Clones were read by immunoSEQ multiplex PCR, and TCRdb kept only the in-frame ones, dropping some. Of hundreds of thousands of clones detected, around 82% appear once; the ten largest clones hold 0.013%. This CDR3 contains 15 residues. In germline, CDR1 is SGHAT, CDR2 FQNNGV. After removal of 0 bases from V and 6 bases from J, the junction contained 3 bases not matched to a gene. This clone showed up just a few times. These data are also associated with another study on human thymus T cells. That study adds: Thymic tissue was derived from resections collected during corrective heart surgery.

V and J are TRBV11-2 and TRBJ2-1, with 9 bases identical to TRBD2. This TCR was recovered from a boy under two years old with a congenital heart defect. The sequencing input was thymocytes. CDR3 nucleotide sequence: TGTGCCAGCAGCTTAGAACTAGCGGGCTTCAATGAGCAGTTCTTC. It specifies CASSLELAGFNEQFF.